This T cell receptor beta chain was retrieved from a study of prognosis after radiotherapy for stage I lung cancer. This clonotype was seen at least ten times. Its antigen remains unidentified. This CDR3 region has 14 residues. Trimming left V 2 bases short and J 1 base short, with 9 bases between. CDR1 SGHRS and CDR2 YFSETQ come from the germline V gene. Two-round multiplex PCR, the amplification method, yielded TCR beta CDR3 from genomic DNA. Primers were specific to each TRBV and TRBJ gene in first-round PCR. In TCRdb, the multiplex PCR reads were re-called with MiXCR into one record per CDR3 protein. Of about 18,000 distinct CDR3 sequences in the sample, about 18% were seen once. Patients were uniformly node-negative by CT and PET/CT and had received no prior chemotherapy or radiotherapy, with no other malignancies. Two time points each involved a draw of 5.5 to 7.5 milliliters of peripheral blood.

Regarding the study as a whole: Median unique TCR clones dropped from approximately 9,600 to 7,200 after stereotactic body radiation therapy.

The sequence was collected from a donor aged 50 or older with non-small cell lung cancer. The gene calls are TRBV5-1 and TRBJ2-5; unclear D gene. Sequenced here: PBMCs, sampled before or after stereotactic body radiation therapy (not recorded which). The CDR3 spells CASSLGQAQETQYF. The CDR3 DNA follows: TGCGCCAGCAGCTTAGGGCAGGCCCAAGAGACCCAGTACTTC.